This T cell receptor (beta chain) came from a study of OX40 agonist ivuxolimab in advanced cancers. For the study at large: A history of anti-PD-1, anti-PD-L1 or anti-CTLA-4 therapy was acceptable, and 40% had some. Findings and limits, study-wide: The authors did not determine the antigen specificity of the expanded peripheral T cells.

To note about this clone: Its antigen is unidentified.

Produced via immunoSEQ multiplex PCR; TCRdb's table is partial and in-frame only. The table lists about 35,000 clones, about 76% of them singletons. This TCR was sampled from an adult with an advanced solid tumor such as melanoma, head and neck, liver or kidney cancer. Sequences were derived from CD4+ or CD8+ T cells sorted from blood, sampled in a trial of the OX40 agonist ivuxolimab.

The CDR3: CASGGGAYEQYF. CDR3 sequence (DNA): TGTGCCAGCGGCGGGGGGGCCTACGAGCAGTACTTC. This chain uses TRBV6-1 with TRBJ2-7; 9 bases map to TRBD2. Unmatched junction bases numbered 1, after V lost 8 bases and J lost 2 bases. CDR1 is MNHNS and CDR2 is SASEGT in the germline V gene. The CDR3 is made up of 12 amino acids.